This TCR beta chain was found in a study of blood T cell repertoires in COVID-19. Study context: Samples taken during acute and convalescent COVID-19 were collected in the United States, Italy and Spain. Nucleic acid was either cDNA or gDNA, and it came from T cells, B-cell-depleted T cells, or PBMCs.

V gave up 4 bases and J gave up 2 bases; unmatched junction bases: 5. The CDR3 sequence is 16 residues long. The germline CDR1 and CDR2 sequences are MNHEY and SVGEGT. Original processing notes: Amplification of reference gene primers was used by the study to estimate nucleated cell counts. The assay was immunoSEQ multiplex PCR, and TCRdb's table has in-frame clones only and misses some. Clone size and V and J calls were adopted from that table, with D and trimming inferred from the DNA. The table includes roughly 47,000 clones, 80% to 90% detected once. The sequence came from a man in his 70s with active COVID-19. This chain connects TRBV6-2 or TRBV6-3 to TRBJ2-2; 9 bases are shared with TRBD2. Sequencing input: peripheral blood. The CDR3 coding sequence is TGTGCCAGCAGTTTATTGGGGACTAGCAACACCGGGGAGCTGTTTTTT. Encoded protein: CASSLLGTSNTGELFF.